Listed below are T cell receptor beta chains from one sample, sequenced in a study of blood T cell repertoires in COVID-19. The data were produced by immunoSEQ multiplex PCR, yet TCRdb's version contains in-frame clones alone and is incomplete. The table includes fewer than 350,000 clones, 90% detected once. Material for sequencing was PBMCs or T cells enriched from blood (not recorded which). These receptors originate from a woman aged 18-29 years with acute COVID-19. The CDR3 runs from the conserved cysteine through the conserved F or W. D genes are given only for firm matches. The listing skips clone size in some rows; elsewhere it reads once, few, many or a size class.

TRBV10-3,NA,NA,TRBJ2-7,TGTGCCACGGCCCCTACCGAGGGATCTCGGGGGTACTTC,CATAPTEGSRGYF
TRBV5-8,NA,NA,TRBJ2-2,TGTGCCAGCAGCAAGGACTGGCGGGAGCTGTTTTTT,CASSKDWRELFF
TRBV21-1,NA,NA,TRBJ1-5,TGTGCCAGCAGCACCGACAGGCAGACATATAGCAATCAGCCCCAGCATTTT,CASSTDRQTYSNQPQHF
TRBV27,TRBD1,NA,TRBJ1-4,TGTGCCAGCAGCCTAGGGGGCACGGTGGGAACTAATGAAAAACTGTTTTTT,CASSLGGTVGTNEKLFF
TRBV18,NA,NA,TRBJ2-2,TGTGCCAGCTCACCATCCGGGCAGGGTCTAACGTATGGGGAGCTGTTTTTT,CASSPSGQGLTYGELFF
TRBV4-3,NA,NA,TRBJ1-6,TGCGCCAGCAGCCGGTCTACCTCCTATAATTCACCCCTCCACTTT,CASSRSTSYNSPLHF
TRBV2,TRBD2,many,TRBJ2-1,TGTGCCAGCAGATCTAGCGGGAGGGTGGGAAATGAGCAGTTCTTC,CASRSSGRVGNEQFF
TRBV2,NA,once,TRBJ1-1,TGTGCCAGCACAGCGGGGGCTAACACTGAAGCTTTCTTT,CASTAGANTEAFF
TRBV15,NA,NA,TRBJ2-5,TGTGCCACCAGCAGAGAATTACAGGCTTCAGGGGAGACCCAGTACTTC,CATSRELQASGETQYF
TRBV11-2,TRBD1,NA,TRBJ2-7,TGTGCCAGCAGCTTAGCGACAGGGGGCCACTACGAGCAGTACTTC,CASSLATGGHYEQYF
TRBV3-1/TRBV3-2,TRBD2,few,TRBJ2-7,TGTGCCAGCAGCCAACTAGCGGGAGCGGTCGAGCAGTACTTC,CASSQLAGAVEQYF
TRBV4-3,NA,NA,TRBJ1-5,TGCGCCAGCAGCCAAGTGGAGACAGTGGTTAACAATCAGCCCCAGCATTTT,CASSQVETVVNNQPQHF
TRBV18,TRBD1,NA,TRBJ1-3,TGTGCCAGCTCGACAGGGATATTCTCTGGAAACACCATATATTTT,CASSTGIFSGNTIYF